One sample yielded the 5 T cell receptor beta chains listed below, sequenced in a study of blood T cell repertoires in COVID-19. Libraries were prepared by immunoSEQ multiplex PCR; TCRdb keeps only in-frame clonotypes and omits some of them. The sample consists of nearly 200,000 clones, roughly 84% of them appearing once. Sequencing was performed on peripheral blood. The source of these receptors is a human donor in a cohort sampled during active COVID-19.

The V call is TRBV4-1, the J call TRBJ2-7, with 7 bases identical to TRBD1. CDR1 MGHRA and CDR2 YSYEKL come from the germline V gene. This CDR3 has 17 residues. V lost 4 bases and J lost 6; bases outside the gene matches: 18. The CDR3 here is CASSRESRDSILGEQYF. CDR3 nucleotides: TGCGCCAGCAGCCGAGAGAGTCGGGACAGTATTTTGGGCGAGCAGTACTTC.

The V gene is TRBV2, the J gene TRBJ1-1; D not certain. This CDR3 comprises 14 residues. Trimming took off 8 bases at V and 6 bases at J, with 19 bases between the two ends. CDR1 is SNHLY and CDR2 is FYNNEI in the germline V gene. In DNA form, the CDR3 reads TGTGCCAGCTCCCTGACTACAGTCTTAGCTGAAGCTTTCTTT. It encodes CASSLTTVLAEAFF.

Here the CDR3 DNA reads TGTGCCAGCAGCCGAGGACTAGCGGGAGTCTCCGGGGAGCTGTTTTTT. Encoded protein: CASSRGLAGVSGELFF. The V gene is TRBV7-8, the J gene TRBJ2-2; TRBD2 agrees at 13 bases. This CDR3 contains 16 residues. Germline lookup yields CDR1 SGHVS and CDR2 FQNEAQ. V lost 5 bases, J lost 6 bases, and 6 bases stayed unmatched.

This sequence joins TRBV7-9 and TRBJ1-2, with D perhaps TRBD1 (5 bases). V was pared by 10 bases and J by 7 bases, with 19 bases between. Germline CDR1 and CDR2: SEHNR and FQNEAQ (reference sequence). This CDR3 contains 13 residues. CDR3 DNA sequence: TGTGCCACCATGGAGGGCCGAGGGGTTGGCTACACCTTC. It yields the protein CATMEGRGVGYTF. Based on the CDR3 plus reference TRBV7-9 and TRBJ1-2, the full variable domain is DTGVSQNPRHKITKRGQNVTFRCDPISEHNRLYWYRQTLGQGPEFLTYFQNEAQLEKSRLLSDRFSAERPKGSFSTLEIQRTEQGDSAMYLCATMEGRGVGYTFGSGTRLTVV.

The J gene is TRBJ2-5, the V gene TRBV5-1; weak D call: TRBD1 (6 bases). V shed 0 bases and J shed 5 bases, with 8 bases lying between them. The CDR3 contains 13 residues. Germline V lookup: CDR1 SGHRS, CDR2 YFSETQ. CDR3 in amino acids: CASSLAGVETQYF. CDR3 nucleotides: TGCGCCAGCAGCTTGGCAGGGGTGGAGACCCAGTACTTC.